This T cell receptor (beta chain) was captured by sequencing in a study of T-cell reconstitution after alpha-beta-depleted transplantation in children. Concerning this clonotype itself: The antigen is unknown.

Preparation of the TCRbeta library used unique molecular identifiers. MiXCR, run by TCRdb on the PCR reads, gives a single entry per CDR3 protein. The sample carries approximately 130,000 distinct CDR3 sequences, about a tenth recorded once. Notes on the study in general: Reportedly, roughly two months post-transplant, alpha-beta T cells arose from several hundred expanded graft clones. Newly produced T cells mostly accounted for T-cell counts and diversity one year post-transplant. At day 60, the high TCRbeta diversity found in some patients originated from recipient T cells and thymic progenitors that had survived.

Here the sequenced sample was PBMCs, mostly from graft donor cells, taken 180 days after TCRalphabeta/CD19-depleted stem cell transplant. The receptor comes from a girl under two years old who had a stem cell transplant for combined immunodeficiency, so the T cells may come from the graft donor.

The CDR3 reads CASSSQGANSPLHF. CDR3 sequence (DNA): TGTGCCAGCAGTTCCCAGGGGGCGAATTCACCCCTCCACTTT. The J gene is TRBJ1-6, the V gene TRBV27; 8 bases align to TRBD1. Per the germline V gene, CDR1 is MNHEY and CDR2 is SMNVEV (reference sequence). The trim removed 4 bases at V and 7 bases at J, leaving 3 bases unmatched. The CDR3 sequence is 14 residues long.